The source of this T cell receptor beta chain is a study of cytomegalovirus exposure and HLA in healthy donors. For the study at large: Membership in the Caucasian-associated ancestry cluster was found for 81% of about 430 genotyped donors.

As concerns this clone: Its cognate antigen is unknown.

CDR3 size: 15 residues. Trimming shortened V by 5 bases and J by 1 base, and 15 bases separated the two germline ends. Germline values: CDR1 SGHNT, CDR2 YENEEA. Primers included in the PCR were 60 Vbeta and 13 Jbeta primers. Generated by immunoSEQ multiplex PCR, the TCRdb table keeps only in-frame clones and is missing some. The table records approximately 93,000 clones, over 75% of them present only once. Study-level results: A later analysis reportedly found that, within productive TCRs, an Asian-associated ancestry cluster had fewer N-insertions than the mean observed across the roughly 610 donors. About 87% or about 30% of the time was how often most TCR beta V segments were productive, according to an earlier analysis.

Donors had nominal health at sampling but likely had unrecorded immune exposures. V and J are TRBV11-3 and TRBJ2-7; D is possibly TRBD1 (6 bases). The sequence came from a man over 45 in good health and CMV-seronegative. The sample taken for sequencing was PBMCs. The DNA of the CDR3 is TGTGCCAGCAGCGGGGGCAGGGGCAGTTCCTACGAGCAGTACTTC. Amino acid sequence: CASSGGRGSSYEQYF. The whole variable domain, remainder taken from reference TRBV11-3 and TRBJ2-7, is EAGVVQSPRYKIIEKKQPVAFWCNPISGHNTLYWYLQNLGQGPELLIRYENEEAVDDSQLPKDRFSAERLKGVDSTLKIQPAELGDSAVYLCASSGGRGSSYEQYFGPGTRLTVT.